Here is one T cell receptor (beta chain) with its context. These data originate in a study of T cells expressing NK-cell markers. The CDR3 runs 15 residues. CDR1 is SGHAT and CDR2 is FQNNGV in the germline V gene. TCRdb reanalyzed the 5' RACE reads, giving one entry per CDR3 protein sequence and no DNA. Listed are fewer than 400,000 distinct CDR3 sequences; under 6.5% falls within the top ten. Sequencing input: blood T cells: a sorted CD56 or NKG2C T cell subset, CD4+ or CD8+ T cells, or bulk PBMC T cells (not recorded which). The chain links TRBV11-2 to TRBJ2-1. The source is a man aged 18-75 years in good health. CDR3 amino acids: CASILGGGTYNEQFF.